The 21 T cell receptor beta chains below come from one sample, sequenced in a study of response to subunit inactivated influenza vaccine. TCRdb independently ran MiXCR on the RT-PCR reads; one entry per CDR3 protein. The sample includes 530,000 or so distinct CDR3 sequences, 10% to 15% of them seen just once. The material was PBMCs from blood, obtained on the day of vaccination. The receptors stem from a man aged 50 to 59 who received an inactivated influenza vaccine.

This clonotype was observed a few times. This chain uses TRBV7-9 with TRBJ2-3, with D tentatively TRBD2 (6 bases). The CDR3 spans 16 residues. The germline V and J ends were trimmed by 5 bases and 3 bases, with 18 bases remaining between them. The germline CDR1 and CDR2 sequences are SEHNR and FQNEAQ (reference sequence). CDR3 in amino acids: CASSQAAGSNTDTQYF. CDR3 bases: TGTGCCAGCAGCCAGGCGGCGGGGAGTAATACAGATACGCAGTATTTT.

This clonotype was picked up many times. The J gene is TRBJ1-1, the V gene TRBV18, with D possibly TRBD1 on 5 matching bases. With 2 bases removed from V and 0 bases from J, the gap between germline ends came to 19 bases. CDR3 length: 18 residues. Germline CDR1 is KGHSH and CDR2 is LQKENI. CDR3 sequence reads: CASSPSGRGAEVNTEAFF. CDR3 bases: TGTGCCAGCTCACCAAGTGGAAGGGGCGCGGAGGTGAACACTGAAGCTTTCTTT. Looking up the rest from reference TRBV18 and TRBJ1-1 gives the full variable domain: NAGVMQNPRHLVRRRGQEARLRCSPMKGHSHVYWYRQLPEEGLKFMVYLQKENIIDESGMPKERFSAEFPKEGPSILRIQQVVRGDSAAYFCASSPSGRGAEVNTEAFFGQGTRLTVV.

This clonotype has more than one count but fewer than ten. The DNA of the CDR3 is TGTGCCAGCAGCCTAAGATCCAGGGAAGGTTGGACCAACACAGATACGCAGTATTTT. This codes for CASSLRSREGWTNTDTQYF. This chain uses TRBV11-2 with TRBJ2-3, with D perhaps TRBD1 (5 bases). Germline V lookup: CDR1 SGHAT, CDR2 FQNNGV. This CDR3 has 19 residues. Trimming pared 5 bases from V and 2 bases from J, leaving 26 bases between.

This clonotype appeared many times. This sequence joins TRBV5-1 and TRBJ2-7; D gene uncertain. Germline CDR1 is SGHRS and CDR2 is YFSETQ. CDR3 size: 14 residues. Trimming cost V 1 base and J 3 bases, with 11 bases left between them. The CDR3 loop reads CASSLNGVIYEQYF. CDR3 nucleotides: TGCGCCAGCAGCTTGAATGGGGTGATCTACGAGCAGTACTTC.

This clonotype showed up just a few times. The chain employs TRBV7-9 and TRBJ1-2; perhaps TRBD1 as D (5 bases). Germline loops: CDR1 SEHNR, CDR2 FQNEAQ (reference sequence). The CDR3 is 14 amino acids. The V gene lost 4 bases and the J gene lost 6 bases, with 15 bases spanning the gap. CDR3 sequence reads: CASSYRGREDGYTF. The CDR3 DNA reads TGTGCCAGCAGCTACCGGGGGAGGGAGGATGGCTACACCTTC.

The chain links TRBV12-3 or TRBV12-4 to TRBJ2-7; D remains unclear. This CDR3 comprises 16 residues. V was trimmed by 5 bases and J by 1 base, leaving 18 bases between them. The CDR3 DNA follows: TGTGCCAGCAGTGCCGGACGTAGTTTGGGGTCCTACGAGCAGTACTTC. This encodes CASSAGRSLGSYEQYF.

Many counts were recorded for this clonotype. The chain couples TRBV14 to TRBJ2-1, with 7 bases fitting TRBD2. The CDR3 is 15 amino acids. V was clipped by 5 bases and J by 2 bases; unmatched bases: 6. Germline V gene data show CDR1 as SGHDN and CDR2 as FVKESK. CDR3 amino acids: CASSKAGSTYNEQFF. The CDR3 nucleotides read TGTGCCAGCAGCAAAGCGGGGTCAACCTACAATGAGCAGTTCTTC.

The chain couples TRBV7-8 to TRBJ2-7, with TRBD2 matching over 11 bases. This CDR3 comprises 15 residues. From germline, CDR1 is SGHVS and CDR2 FQNEAQ. Germline trimming cut 5 bases from V and 2 bases from J; bases unmatched to any gene: 5. The CDR3 DNA is TGTGCCAGCAGCCCCCCGACTAGCGGGACCTACGAGCAGTACTTC. Its translation: CASSPPTSGTYEQYF.

CDR3 residues: CATSPPVNEQYF. In DNA form, the CDR3 reads TGTGCCACCAGTCCGCCAGTCAACGAGCAGTACTTC. The chain carries TRBV24-1 and TRBJ2-7; unclear D gene. Trimming cost V 6 bases and J 5 bases, with 10 bases left between them. Germline CDR1 and CDR2: KGHDR and SFDVKD. CDR3 length equals 12 residues.

At least ten counts were recorded for this clonotype. The chain is built from TRBV6-5 and TRBJ2-5, with TRBD2 as a possible D gene (6 bases). Germline V gene data show CDR1 as MNHEY and CDR2 as SVGAGI. Trimming removed 0 bases from V and 4 bases from J, with 9 bases in between. The CDR3 has 14 residues. The CDR3 region has the DNA TGTGCCAGCAGTTACTCTGGGGGAGGAGAGACCCAGTACTTC. This gives the protein CASSYSGGGETQYF.

In this sample, this clonotype turned up a few times. The V call is TRBV20-1, the J call TRBJ2-7; possibly TRBD1 or TRBD2 for D (5 bases each). Trimming left V 1 base short and J 0 bases short, with 19 bases between. The CDR3 has 17 residues. CDR1 is DFQATT and CDR2 is SNEGSKA in the germline V gene (reference sequence). CDR3 in amino acids: CSARAYMGTVSSYEQYF. CDR3 nucleotides: TGCAGTGCTAGAGCCTACATGGGGACGGTCAGCTCCTACGAGCAGTACTTC.

This clonotype was seen at least ten times. The chain has TRBV11-1 and TRBJ1-6; D ambiguous. V lost 5 bases, J lost 10 bases, and 15 bases lay in between. This CDR3 has 14 amino acids. The germline V gene encodes CDR1 SGHAT and CDR2 FQDESV (reference sequence). The CDR3 nucleotides read TGTGCCAGCAGCCCCCATGCAACGGGGTCACCCCTCCACTTT. It codes for CASSPHATGSPLHF.

The chain's CDR3 is CASSSQREAAFKTQYF. In DNA form, the CDR3 reads TGTGCCAGCAGTTCCCAGCGGGAGGCCGCTTTTAAGACCCAGTACTTC. This chain connects TRBV6-2 or TRBV6-3 to TRBJ2-5, with 9 positions matching TRBD2. The junction had 12 bases not matched to a gene; V was cut back by 4 bases and J by 6 bases. The CDR3 runs 16 residues. In germline, CDR1 is MNHEY, CDR2 SVGEGT.

The chain links TRBV6-1 to TRBJ2-7; D unresolved. CDR3 length: 14 residues. Germline CDR1 reads MNHNS; CDR2 reads SASEGT. V was clipped by 5 bases and J by 5 bases, with 16 bases between them. The chain's CDR3 is CASSPFPAEDEQYF. The CDR3 coding sequence is TGTGCCAGCAGTCCATTCCCGGCAGAAGACGAGCAGTACTTC.

V gene TRBV28 combines with J gene TRBJ2-2; tentative D call: TRBD1 (5 bases). V was cut by 5 bases and J by 1 base, with 11 bases left in between. Germline V gene data show CDR1 as MDHEN and CDR2 as SYDVKM. The CDR3 contains 15 residues. Here the CDR3 reads CASSPRVGNTGELFF. CDR3 nucleotides: TGTGCCAGCAGTCCCAGGGTAGGGAACACCGGGGAGCTGTTTTTT.

This clonotype was observed a handful of times. This chain links TRBV20-1 with TRBJ2-5; D possibly uses TRBD1 or TRBD2 (5 bases each). The V gene's germline CDR1 is DFQATT and CDR2 SNEGSKA (reference sequence). The CDR3 spans 14 residues. V lost 7 bases and J lost 0, with 15 bases in between. CDR3 loop: CSVAIGTNQETQYF. The CDR3 DNA sequence: TGCAGTGTCGCAATCGGGACGAACCAAGAGACCCAGTACTTC.

The CDR3 protein is CASSPRDSLNTEAFF. CDR3 DNA sequence: TGCGCCAGCAGCCCTCGGGACTCCCTGAACACTGAAGCTTTCTTT. The chain joins TRBV5-1 to TRBJ1-1; a possible D gene is TRBD1 (5 bases). V was clipped by 4 bases and J by 0 bases, with 13 bases between them. The CDR3 spans 15 residues. Germline V gives CDR1 SGHRS, CDR2 YFSETQ. Full variable domain (remainder filled in from reference TRBV5-1 and TRBJ1-1): KAGVTQTPRYLIKTRGQQVTLSCSPISGHRSVSWYQQTPGQGLQFLFEYFSETQRNKGNFPGRFSGRQFSNSRSEMNVSTLELGDSALYLCASSPRDSLNTEAFFGQGTRLTVV.

This clonotype was detected ten times or more. This CDR3 is CASSVGGVNQPQHF. Written as DNA, the CDR3 is TGTGCCAGCAGCGTAGGTGGAGTCAATCAGCCCCAGCATTTT. This sequence joins TRBV9 and TRBJ1-5; D not resolved. The CDR3 sequence is 14 residues long. Looked up from germline, CDR1 is SGDLS and CDR2 is YYNGEE. Between the trimmed V and J ends, which lost 0 bases and 3 bases, there was a span of 7 bases.

This clonotype showed up just a few times. J is TRBJ2-3 and V is TRBV27; 12 nucleotides match TRBD2. CDR1 is MNHEY and CDR2 is SMNVEV in the germline V gene (reference sequence). Trimming at V came to 6 bases and at J to 0 bases, leaving 7 bases not matched to a gene. This CDR3 spans 17 amino acids. In DNA form, the CDR3 reads TGTGCCAGCAGAACTCCCGGGACTAGCGGGAGCACAGATACGCAGTATTTT. As protein: CASRTPGTSGSTDTQYF.

V is TRBV27 and J is TRBJ2-7, with TRBD2 identical over 12 bases. CDR1 and CDR2 (germline): MNHEY, SMNVEV (reference sequence). The V segment lost 0 bases and the J segment 10 bases; nucleotides outside the gene matches: 4. CDR3 length: 14 amino acids. CDR3 bases: TGTGCCAGCAGTTTATCCCTAGCGGGAGGGCCTCAGTACTTC. It is translated as CASSLSLAGGPQYF.

There are a few counts of this clonotype. CDR3 DNA: TGTGCCAGCAGACGACCGGGACAGGGGTCCACTGAAGCTTTCTTT. The encoded protein is CASRRPGQGSTEAFF. The gene calls are TRBV6-1 and TRBJ1-1, with 10 bases matching TRBD1. With V trimmed by 6 bases and J by 4 bases, 8 bases remained unmatched. CDR3 length: 15 residues. Germline V gene data show CDR1 as MNHNS and CDR2 as SASEGT.